This record looks at one TCR beta chain sequence and its context. What it binds is not known. Within the sample, other DNA sequences also encode this same CDR3. In the authors' methods: Filtering differed since immunoSEQ provided only junctions, with no quality scores. The protocol was immunoSEQ multiplex PCR, while the TCRdb copy is restricted to in-frame clones and leaves out a portion. D and trimming were read from the DNA, whereas the V and J calls and clone size are those reported in that table. Of millions of clones in the sample, about 92% were seen once. This specimen comes from a study of shared clonotypes between healthy human individuals. Study-wide points: Among the subsets, naive ones generally showed larger estimated richness than memory ones.

CD4+ cells underwent separation, giving CD45RA+ naive and CD45RA-negative memory subsets. CDR1 is MNHEY and CDR2 is SVGAGI in the germline V gene. The ends were cut back, 5 bases at V and 1 base at J, with 5 bases in the middle. The CDR3 runs 12 residues. The gene calls are TRBV6-5 and TRBJ2-5; the D is unclear. The specimen sequenced was naive CD4+ T cells sorted from blood. Subset reported: CD45RA+ positively selected. The TCR was taken from a man between 18 and 29 years old in good health. CDR3 in amino acids: CASSSTQETQYF. In DNA, the CDR3 is TGTGCCAGCAGTAGCACCCAAGAGACCCAGTACTTC.